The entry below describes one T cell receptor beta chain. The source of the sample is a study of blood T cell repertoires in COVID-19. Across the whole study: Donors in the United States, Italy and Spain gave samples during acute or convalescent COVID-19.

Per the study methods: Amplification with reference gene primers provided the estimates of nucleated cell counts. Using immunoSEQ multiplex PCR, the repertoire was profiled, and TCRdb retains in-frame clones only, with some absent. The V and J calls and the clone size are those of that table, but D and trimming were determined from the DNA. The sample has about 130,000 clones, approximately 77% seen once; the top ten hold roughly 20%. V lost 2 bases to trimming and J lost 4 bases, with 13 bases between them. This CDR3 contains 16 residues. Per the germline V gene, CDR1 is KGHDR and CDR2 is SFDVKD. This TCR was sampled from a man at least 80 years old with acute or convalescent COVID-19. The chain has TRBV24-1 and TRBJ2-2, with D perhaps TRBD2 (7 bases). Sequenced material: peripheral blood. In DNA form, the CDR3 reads TGTGCCACCAGTGATTCATCGGGGGGCATCACCGGGGAGCTGTTTTTT. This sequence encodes CATSDSSGGITGELFF.